The 17 T cell receptor beta chains below were found in one sample sequenced in a study of pediatric ulcerative colitis. Libraries were prepared by immunoSEQ multiplex PCR; TCRdb keeps only in-frame clonotypes and omits some of them. The table includes roughly 17,000 clones, roughly 70% detected once. The rectum was sampled with one to two pinch biopsies at colonoscopy. The source material was gut tissue. Every receptor here comes from a girl under 18 with moderate ulcerative colitis.

By share, this clone ranks as medium-sized. The chain recombines TRBV4-2 with TRBJ1-6; D is unresolved. The germline V gene has CDR1 LGHNA and CDR2 YNFKEQ. The CDR3 runs to 13 residues. Trimming removed 1 base from V and 10 bases from J, with 8 bases in between. The CDR3 DNA reads TGTGCCAGCAGCCAAGGTATGGGCTCACCCCTCCACTTT. Translating it yields CASSQGMGSPLHF.

The CDR3 nucleotides read TGTGCTAGTGGTTTAGATCACGGAGATCCCATATATTTT. Translation gives CASGLDHGDPIYF. The genes are TRBV12-5 and TRBJ1-3; D is unresolved. The CDR3 spans 13 residues. In germline, CDR1 is LGHNT, CDR2 FRNRAP. V shed 3 bases and J shed 11 bases, with 14 bases lying between them. The full variable domain, its missing parts supplied by reference TRBV12-5 and TRBJ1-3, is DARVTQTPRHKVTEMGQEVTMRCQPILGHNTVFWYRQTMMQGLELLAYFRNRAPLDDSGMPKDRFSAEMPDATLATLKIQPSEPRDSAVYFCASGLDHGDPIYFGEGSWLTVV.

This rearrangement joins TRBV5-1 to TRBJ2-1; 8 positions agree with TRBD2. The V gene's germline CDR1 is SGHRS and CDR2 YFSETQ. J lost 6 bases, V lost 0 bases, and 8 bases had no gene match. The CDR3 length is 16 residues. This chain's CDR3 is CASSLAVAGTSNEQFF. CDR3 DNA: TGCGCCAGCAGCTTGGCGGTAGCGGGGACCTCCAATGAGCAGTTCTTC.

The chain links TRBV11-3 to TRBJ1-4, with TRBD1 identical over 7 bases. Losses at the gene ends were 7 bases for V and 4 bases for J; bases not matched to a gene: 12. Germline assignment: CDR1 SGHNT and CDR2 YENEEA. The CDR3 extends over 16 amino acids. CDR3 sequence (DNA): TGTGCCAGCAAGGGACAGTTACATAGCCTTAATGAAAAACTGTTTTTT. Translation gives CASKGQLHSLNEKLFF.

J is TRBJ2-1 and V is TRBV25-1; TRBD2 agrees at 12 bases. The germline V gene has CDR1 MGHDK and CDR2 SYGVNS. J gave up 6 bases and V 3 bases, and 9 bases lay outside the gene matches. CDR3 length: 17 amino acids. CDR3 in DNA: TGTGCCAGCAGTGAGTCGCTAGCGGGAGGGCCGGGCAATGAGCAGTTCTTC. Its protein product is CASSESLAGGPGNEQFF. The full variable domain, rest sourced from reference TRBV25-1 and TRBJ2-1, is EADIYQTPRYLVIGTGKKITLECSQTMGHDKMYWYQQDPGMELHLIHYSYGVNSTEKGDLSSESTVSRIRTEHFPLTLESARPSHTSQYLCASSESLAGGPGNEQFFGPGTRLTVL.

The V and J genes are TRBV20-1 and TRBJ1-1, with D tentatively TRBD1 (5 bases). V dropped 6 bases and J dropped 4 bases, with 9 bases sitting between them. CDR3 length: 11 amino acids. Germline V gene sequence: CDR1 DFQATT, CDR2 SNEGSKA (reference sequence). CDR3 nucleotides: TGCAGTGCAGGCAGGGTCACTGAAGCTTTCTTT. This encodes CSAGRVTEAFF.

The chain couples TRBV6-5 to TRBJ1-2; D is perhaps TRBD1 (6 bases). Germline assignment: CDR1 MNHEY and CDR2 SVGAGI. The CDR3 length is 15 residues. Trimming shortened V by 0 bases and J by 8 bases, and 16 bases separated the two germline ends. This CDR3 reads CASSYSIQGIGGYTF. The CDR3, as DNA: TGTGCCAGCAGTTACTCGATTCAGGGGATAGGAGGCTACACCTTC.

This clone is medium-sized. V usage is TRBV5-5 and J usage is TRBJ1-3; 9 nucleotides align to TRBD1. This CDR3 spans 19 amino acids. Germline V lookup: CDR1 SGHKS, CDR2 YYEKEE (reference sequence). Unmatched junction bases numbered 16, after V lost 4 bases and J lost 2 bases. CDR3 sequence (DNA): TGTGCCAGCAGCCCTGGTCTAGGGATACGGGACAGGGCTGGAAACACCATATATTTT. It is translated as CASSPGLGIRDRAGNTIYF.

V and J are TRBV5-4 and TRBJ2-2; 11 positions match TRBD2. The CDR3 contains 16 residues. CDR1 is SGHNT, CDR2 YYREEE, per germline (reference sequence). The J segment lost 2 bases and the V segment lost 4 bases, leaving 4 bases of the junction unmatched. The CDR3, as DNA: TGTGCCAGCAGCCCAGGGACTAGCGGAAACACCGGGGAGCTGTTTTTT. Protein sequence: CASSPGTSGNTGELFF.

The V gene is TRBV13, the J gene TRBJ2-1; 9 bases line up with TRBD2. Germline V gives CDR1 PRHDT, CDR2 FYEKMQ (reference sequence). This CDR3 spans 15 amino acids. The V gene end was trimmed by 3 bases and the J gene end by 3 bases; junction bases not matched to a gene: 3. CDR3 nucleotide sequence: TGTGCCAGCAGCTTGCAAGCGGGAGGCTACAATGAGCAGTTCTTC. This encodes CASSLQAGGYNEQFF. The complete variable domain, with remaining parts taken from reference TRBV13 and TRBJ2-1, reads AAGVIQSPRHLIKEKRETATLKCYPIPRHDTVYWYQQGPGQDPQFLISFYEKMQSDKGSIPDRFSAQQFSDYHSELNMSSLELGDSALYFCASSLQAGGYNEQFFGPGTRLTVL.

CDR3 loop: CASSLVADSYNEQFF. DNA of the CDR3: TGTGCCAGCAGCTTGGTAGCGGATTCCTACAATGAGCAGTTCTTC. V is TRBV5-4 and J is TRBJ2-1; D perhaps matches TRBD2 (6 bases). Between the trimmed V and J ends, which lost 0 bases and 1 base, there was a span of 8 bases. Germline V gives CDR1 SGHNT, CDR2 YYREEE (reference sequence). The CDR3 is 15 residues long.

This chain connects TRBV5-1 to TRBJ2-3, with D possibly being TRBD1 (5 bases). This CDR3 is 15 amino acids long. The V end was cut by 0 bases, the J end by 0 bases, with 8 bases between. CDR1 SGHRS and CDR2 YFSETQ come from the germline V gene. The CDR3: CASSLVQGSTDTQYF. The DNA of the CDR3 is TGCGCCAGCAGCTTGGTCCAGGGTAGCACAGATACGCAGTATTTT.

The V and J genes are TRBV14 and TRBJ2-7; TRBD2 aligns across 8 bases. V dropped 3 bases and J dropped 2; count of bases not matched to a gene: 9. Germline-derived CDR1 and CDR2 are SGHDN and FVKESK. CDR3 length: 16 amino acids. Here the CDR3 reads CASSHQLKGLAYEQYF. The CDR3 region has the DNA TGTGCCAGCAGCCACCAATTGAAGGGACTAGCCTACGAGCAGTACTTC.

V is TRBV18 and J is TRBJ2-4; 7 bases match TRBD2. The CDR3 is 14 amino acids. V was pared by 0 bases and J by 10 bases, with 6 bases of the junction left unmatched. Germline V gene sequence: CDR1 KGHSH, CDR2 LQKENI. DNA of the CDR3: TGTGCCAGCTCACCACCTGGCGGGAGTTGGATTCAGTACTTC. This codes for CASSPPGGSWIQYF.

This sequence joins TRBV11-2 and TRBJ1-2; D not certain. Trimming took 1 base from V and 7 from J, leaving 10 bases between them. Germline CDR1 and CDR2: SGHAT and FQNNGV. The length of the CDR3 is 13 residues. The CDR3 DNA follows: TGTGCCAGCAGCTTAGGACTGGCGGGTGGCTACACCTTC. Translating gives CASSLGLAGGYTF.

A few counts support this clone. The chain has TRBV19 and TRBJ2-2; the match to TRBD1 covers 7 bases. CDR1 and CDR2 from the germline V gene are LNHDA and SQIVND (reference sequence). CDR3 size: 15 residues. With 5 bases clipped from V and 7 bases from J, the junction kept 10 bases outside the gene matches. The CDR3 DNA follows: TGTGCCAGTAGTTGGATGGGGACAGTGAACGGGGAGCTGTTTTTT. Protein product: CASSWMGTVNGELFF.

The V call is TRBV4-1, the J call TRBJ2-2; possible D gene TRBD2, 5 bases. This CDR3 is 17 amino acids long. V was trimmed by 1 base and J by 4 bases, leaving 16 bases between them. The germline V gene encodes CDR1 MGHRA and CDR2 YSYEKL. This CDR3 reads CASSQGVLGSGTGELFF. The CDR3 DNA reads as TGCGCCAGCAGCCAAGGGGTACTAGGATCCGGCACCGGGGAGCTGTTTTTT.